The TCR beta chain described here comes from a study of beta chain features in type 1 diabetes. Study-level points and caveats: TCRB repertoires of naive, central memory and Treg cells appeared more similar among patients than among healthy donors. PCR may have favored shorter templates equally in patients and controls.

Of the isolated RNA, all was reverse transcribed, and so the sequenced material was expressed TCRB transcripts. TCRdb's table, derived via immunoSEQ multiplex PCR, lists solely in-frame clones and lacks some. The sample carries 310,000 or so clones, around 10% recorded once. This CDR3 region has 14 residues. Germline V lookup: CDR1 SGHTA, CDR2 FQGNSA. Each of the sorted populations had a purity greater than 95%. A few counts support this clone. Its antigen is not known. One junction end disagrees with the germline gene, perhaps due to a read error. Other DNA sequences in the same sample also yield this CDR3.

The TCR was taken from a woman in her twenties or thirties in good health. The rearrangement links TRBV7-2 to TRBJ2-5, with 10 bases aligning to TRBD2. The sequenced sample consisted of naive CD4+ T cells from blood. The CDR3 sequence is CASSLAGVQETQYF. The DNA for the CDR3 is TGTGCCAGCAGCCTAGCGGGAGTCCAAGAGACCCAGTACTTC.